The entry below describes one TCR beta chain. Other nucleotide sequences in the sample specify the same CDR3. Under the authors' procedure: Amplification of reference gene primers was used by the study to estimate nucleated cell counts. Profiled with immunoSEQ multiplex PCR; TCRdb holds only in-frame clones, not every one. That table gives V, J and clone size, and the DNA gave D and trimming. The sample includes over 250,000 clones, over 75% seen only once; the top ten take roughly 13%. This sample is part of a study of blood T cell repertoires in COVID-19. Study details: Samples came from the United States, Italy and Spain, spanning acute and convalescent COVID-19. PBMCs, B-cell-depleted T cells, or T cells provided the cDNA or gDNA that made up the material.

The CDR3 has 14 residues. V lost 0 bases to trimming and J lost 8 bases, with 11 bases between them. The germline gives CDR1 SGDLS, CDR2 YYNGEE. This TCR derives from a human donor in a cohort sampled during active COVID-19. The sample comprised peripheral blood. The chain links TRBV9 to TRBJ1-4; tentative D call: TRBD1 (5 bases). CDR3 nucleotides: TGTGCCAGCAGCGTAGGGCAGGGTGGAGAAAAACTGTTTTTT. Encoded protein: CASSVGQGGEKLFF.